A single sample gave rise to the 24 T cell receptor beta chains below, sequenced in a study of control samples from healthy donors and cancer patients. Sequenced by immunoSEQ multiplex PCR; TCRdb stores in-frame clones only, minus some. The table includes roughly 83,000 clones, more than 75% detected once. Source material: blood. The receptors derive from a woman aged 55-70 years in good health.

This clone was found a few times. The genes are TRBV18 and TRBJ2-3; 7 nucleotides agree with TRBD1. Germline V gives CDR1 KGHSH, CDR2 LQKENI. The ends lost 3 bases at V and 6 bases at J; junction bases unmatched: 9. This CDR3 has 15 residues. The CDR3 reads CASSPDRVTRDTQYF. CDR3 nucleotides: TGTGCCAGCTCACCTGACAGGGTAACTCGCGATACGCAGTATTTT.

This rearrangement joins TRBV7-9 to TRBJ2-2; TRBD1 aligns across 7 bases. V shed 4 bases and J 0 bases; nucleotides not matched to a gene: 5. This CDR3 has 16 amino acids. Germline V gene lookup returns CDR1 SEHNR and CDR2 FQNEAQ (reference sequence). The CDR3 loop is CASSSSGQANTGELFF. The CDR3 DNA sequence: TGTGCCAGCAGCTCCAGCGGACAGGCGAACACCGGGGAGCTGTTTTTT.

This sequence joins TRBV11-2 and TRBJ2-2, with unresolved D. Germline V gene sequence: CDR1 SGHAT, CDR2 FQNNGV. Trimming left V 3 bases short and J 4 bases short, with 6 bases between. The length of the CDR3 is 13 residues. The CDR3 DNA reads as TGTGCCAGCAGCTTTAACCCCACCGGGGAGCTGTTTTTT. Translation: CASSFNPTGELFF. Filled out from reference TRBV11-2 and TRBJ2-2, the complete variable domain reads EAGVAQSPRYKIIEKRQSVAFWCNPISGHATLYWYQQILGQGPKLLIQFQNNGVVDDSQLPKDRFSAERLKGVDSTLKIQPAKLEDSAVYLCASSFNPTGELFFGEGSRLTVL.

The V gene is TRBV6-2 or TRBV6-3, the J gene TRBJ1-2, with unresolved D. This CDR3 spans 11 amino acids. The V and J ends lost 4 bases and 5 bases respectively, with 5 bases between them. Germline values: CDR1 MNHEY, CDR2 SVGEGT. CDR3 DNA: TGTGCCAGCAGTTCGGCGTATGGCTACACCTTC. Protein: CASSSAYGYTF.

The V gene is TRBV6-5, the J gene TRBJ2-3; D uncertain. The V end lost 0 bases, the J end lost 4 bases, and 8 bases lay between the germline ends. From germline, CDR1 is MNHEY and CDR2 SVGAGI. This CDR3 is built from 14 residues. In nucleotides, the CDR3 is TGTGCCAGCAGTTACTCGGGATTCCCAGATACGCAGTATTTT. Protein product: CASSYSGFPDTQYF.

V is TRBV4-2 and J is TRBJ2-7, with a tentative D call TRBD2 (6 bases). The length of the CDR3 is 15 residues. V lost 1 base and J lost 2, with 12 bases in between. In germline, CDR1 is LGHNA, CDR2 YNFKEQ. CDR3 in DNA: TGTGCCAGCAGCCAAGGAATAGCGGAAGCCTACGAGCAGTACTTC. Protein: CASSQGIAEAYEQYF.

This rearrangement joins TRBV7-9 to TRBJ2-5; TRBD2 might be the D (5 bases). The germline V and J ends were trimmed by 4 bases and 2 bases, with 11 bases remaining between them. There are 14 residues in the CDR3. Per germline, CDR1 SEHNR and CDR2 FQNEAQ (reference sequence). CDR3 bases: TGTGCCAGCAGCTCCGGACTGATTCAAGAGACCCAGTACTTC. Translated: CASSSGLIQETQYF.

The rearrangement joins TRBV27 to TRBJ1-5; D not certain. The CDR3 is 14 residues long. V was pared by 3 bases and J by 3 bases, with 9 bases between. Germline loops: CDR1 MNHEY, CDR2 SMNVEV (reference sequence). The CDR3 DNA is TGTGCCAGCAGTTTTACATCTTACAATCAGCCCCAGCATTTT. This codes for CASSFTSYNQPQHF.

The genes are TRBV18 and TRBJ1-1; possibly TRBD1 for D (6 bases). The CDR3 covers 15 residues. V shed 3 bases and J shed 1 base, with 12 bases lying between them. CDR1 KGHSH and CDR2 LQKENI come from the germline V gene. CDR3 sequence: CASSPPRTENTEAFF. DNA for the CDR3: TGTGCCAGCTCACCCCCCAGGACAGAGAACACTGAAGCTTTCTTT. The whole variable domain, filled in from reference TRBV18 and TRBJ1-1, reads NAGVMQNPRHLVRRRGQEARLRCSPMKGHSHVYWYRQLPEEGLKFMVYLQKENIIDESGMPKERFSAEFPKEGPSILRIQQVVRGDSAAYFCASSPPRTENTEAFFGQGTRLTVV.

The V call is TRBV24-1, the J call TRBJ2-1, with D possibly TRBD2 on 6 matching bases. This CDR3 is 15 amino acids long. Germline V gives CDR1 KGHDR, CDR2 SFDVKD. Trimming pared 3 bases from V and 2 bases from J, leaving 10 bases between. The CDR3: CATSDIAGPYNEQFF. The CDR3 bases are TGTGCCACCAGTGATATTGCGGGACCCTACAATGAGCAGTTCTTC.

The CDR3 coding sequence is TGTGCCAGTAGTATCAACAGGGGTGATTCACCCCTCCACTTT. Translating it yields CASSINRGDSPLHF. The V and J genes are TRBV19 and TRBJ1-6, with 7 bases lining up with TRBD1. The CDR3 has 14 amino acids. CDR1 is LNHDA, CDR2 SQIVND, per germline (reference sequence). The J segment lost 8 bases and the V segment lost 3 bases, leaving 4 bases of the junction unmatched.

This rearrangement joins TRBV11-3 to TRBJ2-1; possibly TRBD2 for D (6 bases). Germline V lookup: CDR1 SGHNT, CDR2 YENEEA. The germline V and J ends were trimmed by 1 base and 9 bases, with 10 bases remaining between them. The CDR3 sequence is 13 residues long. CDR3: CASSLGDLSEQFF. In DNA form, the CDR3 reads TGTGCCAGCAGCTTAGGGGACTTGAGTGAGCAGTTCTTC. Using reference TRBV11-3 and TRBJ2-1 for the parts outside the CDR3, the full variable domain is EAGVVQSPRYKIIEKKQPVAFWCNPISGHNTLYWYLQNLGQGPELLIRYENEEAVDDSQLPKDRFSAERLKGVDSTLKIQPAELGDSAVYLCASSLGDLSEQFFGPGTRLTVL.

The chain couples TRBV14 to TRBJ2-6; 11 bases map to TRBD2. The CDR3 sequence is 21 residues long. Germline CDR1 and CDR2: SGHDN and FVKESK. V gave up 1 base and J gave up 0 bases; unmatched junction bases: 11. CDR3 sequence reads: CASSQVPGLAEDVSGANVLTF. The CDR3 DNA reads TGTGCCAGCAGCCAAGTGCCGGGACTAGCGGAAGATGTCTCTGGGGCCAACGTCCTGACTTTC.

The chain joins TRBV3-1 (or the pseudogene TRBV3-2) to TRBJ2-5, with 7 nucleotides matching TRBD2. J gave up 5 bases and V 6 bases, and 9 bases lay outside the gene matches. The germline V gene encodes CDR1 LGHDT and CDR2 YNNKEL (reference sequence). This CDR3 region has 14 residues. DNA of the CDR3: TGTGCCAGCAGTAAGACTAGCCCAAGGGAGACCCAGTACTTC. Translated: CASSKTSPRETQYF.

This chain joins TRBV6-1 and TRBJ2-7, with D possibly being TRBD1 (7 bases). Germline values: CDR1 MNHNS, CDR2 SASEGT. Trimming stripped 4 bases from V and 1 base from J, with 20 bases between. This CDR3 has 17 residues. The CDR3 sequence is CASSGGTVQFNSYEQYF. As DNA, the CDR3 is TGTGCCAGCAGTGGCGGGACAGTCCAATTTAATTCCTACGAGCAGTACTTC.

This CDR3 reads CASRPLVNQPQHF. The CDR3 DNA is TGTGCCAGCAGGCCCCTAGTCAATCAGCCCCAGCATTTT. This chain connects TRBV28 to TRBJ1-5; D not resolved. Germline loops: CDR1 MDHEN, CDR2 SYDVKM. The V end was cut by 6 bases, the J end by 3 bases, with 9 bases between. The CDR3 extends over 13 amino acids.

The chain recombines TRBV3-1 (or the pseudogene TRBV3-2) with TRBJ1-6, with 7 bases aligning to TRBD1. The CDR3 consists of 17 residues. V shed 0 bases and J 9 bases; nucleotides not matched to a gene: 11. Germline assignment: CDR1 LGHDT and CDR2 YNNKEL (reference sequence). CDR3 DNA: TGTGCCAGCAGCCAAGATGGCAACCACAGGGGAGGTTCACCCCTCCACTTT. As protein: CASSQDGNHRGGSPLHF.

The genes are TRBV6-5 and TRBJ2-7; 9 nucleotides line up with TRBD2. Germline V gene lookup returns CDR1 MNHEY and CDR2 SVGAGI. This CDR3 comprises 16 residues. The J segment lost 2 bases and the V segment lost 4 bases, leaving 9 bases of the junction unmatched. The CDR3 loop reads CASSSTFSGRTYEQYF. In nucleotides, the CDR3 is TGTGCCAGCAGTTCCACCTTTAGCGGGAGAACCTACGAGCAGTACTTC.

The genes are TRBV12-3 or TRBV12-4 and TRBJ1-3; D is unresolved. The CDR3 covers 13 residues. V was cut by 8 bases and J by 0 bases, with 8 bases left in between. The CDR3 is CASQRSSGNTIYF. CDR3 DNA: TGTGCCAGCCAGCGTAGCTCTGGAAACACCATATATTTT.

The chain uses TRBV18 and TRBJ1-2; 9 nucleotides agree with TRBD1. This CDR3 region has 15 residues. In germline, CDR1 is KGHSH, CDR2 LQKENI. The junction had 5 bases not matched to a gene; V was cut back by 3 bases and J by 3 bases. CDR3 nucleotides: TGTGCCAGCTCACCGACGACAGGGGGGGACTATGGCTACACCTTC. It specifies CASSPTTGGDYGYTF. Variable domain in full (rest from reference TRBV18 and TRBJ1-2): NAGVMQNPRHLVRRRGQEARLRCSPMKGHSHVYWYRQLPEEGLKFMVYLQKENIIDESGMPKERFSAEFPKEGPSILRIQQVVRGDSAAYFCASSPTTGGDYGYTFGSGTRLTVV.

This clone was observed once. The V gene is TRBV3-1 (or the pseudogene TRBV3-2), the J gene TRBJ2-3; the D is unclear. Germline CDR1 LGHDT, CDR2 YNNKEL (reference sequence). Trimming removed 4 bases at V and 2 bases at J, with 1 base between. This CDR3 is built from 11 residues. The CDR3 nucleotides are TGTGCCAGCAGCCTCACAGATACGCAGTATTTT. This sequence encodes CASSLTDTQYF.

This clone has only a few counts. The chain couples TRBV2 to TRBJ2-1, with TRBD2 matching over 12 bases. The CDR3 consists of 14 residues. V gave up 10 bases and J gave up 9 bases; unmatched junction bases: 10. CDR1 is SNHLY, CDR2 FYNNEI, per germline. CDR3 region: CAISGSSGGVEQFF. The CDR3 coding sequence is TGTGCCATCTCAGGGTCTAGCGGGGGGGTTGAGCAGTTCTTC.

This clone was seen only a few times. J is TRBJ1-2 and V is TRBV19; D might be TRBD1 (5 bases). CDR1 and CDR2 (germline): LNHDA, SQIVND (reference sequence). The CDR3 has 11 residues. Between the trimmed V and J ends, which lost 4 bases and 6 bases, there was a span of 6 bases. The CDR3 nucleotides read TGTGCCAGTAGTAACAGGAATGGCTACACCTTC. This translates into CASSNRNGYTF.

The chain couples TRBV7-2 to TRBJ2-1, with D possibly TRBD2 on 7 matching bases. The CDR3 covers 16 residues. The germline CDR1 and CDR2 sequences are SGHTA and FQGNSA. Deletions cut 3 bases from V and 8 bases from J, with 20 bases between. CDR3 sequence reads: CASSFILWGGLDEQFF. Written as DNA, the CDR3 is TGTGCCAGCAGCTTTATTTTGTGGGGGGGGCTTGATGAGCAGTTCTTC.